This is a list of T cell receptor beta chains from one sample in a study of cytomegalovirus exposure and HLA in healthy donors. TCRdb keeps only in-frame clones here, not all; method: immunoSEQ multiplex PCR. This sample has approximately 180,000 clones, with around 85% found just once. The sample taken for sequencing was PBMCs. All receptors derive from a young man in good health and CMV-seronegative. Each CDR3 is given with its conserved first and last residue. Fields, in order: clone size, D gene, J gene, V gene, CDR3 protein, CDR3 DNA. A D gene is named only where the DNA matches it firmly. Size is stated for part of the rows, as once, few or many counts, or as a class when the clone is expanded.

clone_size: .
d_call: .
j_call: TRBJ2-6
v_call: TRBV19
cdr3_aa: CASSIESSGANVLTF
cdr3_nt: TGTGCCAGTAGTATAGAGAGCTCTGGGGCCAACGTCCTGACTTTC

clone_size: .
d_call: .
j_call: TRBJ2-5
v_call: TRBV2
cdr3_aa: CASSDASQTQYF
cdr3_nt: TGTGCCAGCAGTGATGCTAGCCAGACCCAGTACTTC

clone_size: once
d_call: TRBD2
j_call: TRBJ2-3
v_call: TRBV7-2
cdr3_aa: CASSKGLEVDTQYF
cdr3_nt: TGTGCCAGCAGCAAGGGACTAGAGGTAGATACGCAGTATTTT

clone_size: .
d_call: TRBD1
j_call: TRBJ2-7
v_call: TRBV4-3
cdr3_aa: CASSQGGQGSNEQYF
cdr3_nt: TGCGCCAGCAGCCAGGGGGGACAGGGCAGTAACGAGCAGTACTTC

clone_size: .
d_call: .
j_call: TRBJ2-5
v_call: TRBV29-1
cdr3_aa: CSVGTGQETQYF
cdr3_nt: TGCAGCGTTGGTACAGGCCAAGAGACCCAGTACTTC

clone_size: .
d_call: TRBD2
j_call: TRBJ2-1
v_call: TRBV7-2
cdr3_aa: CASSLDLAARSSYNEQFF
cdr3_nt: TGTGCCAGCAGCTTAGACCTAGCGGCTAGGAGCTCCTACAATGAGCAGTTCTTC

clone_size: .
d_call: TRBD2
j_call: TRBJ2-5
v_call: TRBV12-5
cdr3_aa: CASGTLAAHQETQYF
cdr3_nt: TGTGCTAGTGGAACGCTAGCGGCCCACCAAGAGACCCAGTACTTC

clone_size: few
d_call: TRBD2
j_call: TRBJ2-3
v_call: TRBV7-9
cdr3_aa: CATSGGAWNTDTQYF
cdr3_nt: TGTGCCACTAGCGGGGGGGCCTGGAACACAGATACGCAGTATTTT

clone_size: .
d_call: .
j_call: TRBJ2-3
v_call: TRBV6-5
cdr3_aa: CASSYSRLLDTQYF
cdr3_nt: TGTGCCAGCAGTTACTCACGACTGTTGGATACGCAGTATTTT

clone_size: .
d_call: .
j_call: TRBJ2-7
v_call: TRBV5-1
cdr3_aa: CASSSLEGDEQYF
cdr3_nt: TGCGCCAGCAGCTCCTTGGAGGGTGACGAGCAGTACTTC

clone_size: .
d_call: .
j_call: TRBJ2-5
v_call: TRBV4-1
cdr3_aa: CASSQDRAAETQYF
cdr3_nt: TGCGCCAGCAGCCAAGATAGAGCAGCGGAGACCCAGTACTTC

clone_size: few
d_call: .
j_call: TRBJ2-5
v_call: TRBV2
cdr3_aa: CADRGPGETQYF
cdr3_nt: TGTGCCGACCGGGGTCCGGGAGAGACCCAGTACTTC

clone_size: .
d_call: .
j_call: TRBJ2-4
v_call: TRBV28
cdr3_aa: CASSLFRQGPYIQYF
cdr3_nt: TGTGCCAGCAGTTTATTCCGGCAGGGCCCGTACATTCAGTACTTC

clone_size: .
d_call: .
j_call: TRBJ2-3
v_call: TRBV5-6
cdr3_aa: CASRYTSTDTQYF
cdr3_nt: TGTGCCAGCAGATATACTAGCACAGATACGCAGTATTTT

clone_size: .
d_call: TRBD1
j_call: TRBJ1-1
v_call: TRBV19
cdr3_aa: CASRTEQGAGTEAFF
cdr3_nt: TGTGCCAGTAGAACAGAACAGGGGGCCGGCACTGAAGCTTTCTTT

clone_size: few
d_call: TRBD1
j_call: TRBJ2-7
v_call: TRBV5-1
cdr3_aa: CASSFPGTGGYEQYF
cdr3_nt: TGCGCCAGCAGCTTTCCAGGGACAGGGGGCTACGAGCAGTACTTC

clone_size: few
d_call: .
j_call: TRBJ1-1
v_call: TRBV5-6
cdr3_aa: CASTEAIKNTEAFF
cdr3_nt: TGTGCCAGCACCGAAGCTATTAAGAACACTGAAGCTTTCTTT

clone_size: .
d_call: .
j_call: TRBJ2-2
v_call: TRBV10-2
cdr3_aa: CASSVSSANTGELFF
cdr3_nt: TGCGCCAGCAGCGTAAGCAGCGCGAACACCGGGGAGCTGTTTTTT

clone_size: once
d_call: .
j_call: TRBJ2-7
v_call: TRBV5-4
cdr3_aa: CASSPRTEDWAYEQYF
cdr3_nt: TGTGCCAGCAGCCCCCGGACAGAGGATTGGGCTTACGAGCAGTACTTC

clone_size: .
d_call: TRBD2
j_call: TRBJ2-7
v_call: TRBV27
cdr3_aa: CASSFSGGYEQYF
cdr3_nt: TGTGCCAGCAGTTTTTCGGGGGGTTACGAGCAGTACTTC

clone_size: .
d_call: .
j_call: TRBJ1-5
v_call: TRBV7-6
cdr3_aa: CASSLGGGDQPQHF
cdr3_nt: TGTGCCAGCAGCCTTGGCGGGGGGGATCAGCCCCAGCATTTT

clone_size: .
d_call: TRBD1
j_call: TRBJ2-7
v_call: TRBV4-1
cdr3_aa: CASSQDPTGAYEQYF
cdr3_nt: TGCGCCAGCAGCCAAGACCCTACAGGGGCCTACGAGCAGTACTTC

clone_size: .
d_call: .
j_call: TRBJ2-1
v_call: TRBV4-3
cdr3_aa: CASSQDAPGTSTMRQFF
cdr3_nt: TGCGCCAGCAGCCAAGATGCCCCCGGGACAAGCACAATGAGGCAGTTCTTC

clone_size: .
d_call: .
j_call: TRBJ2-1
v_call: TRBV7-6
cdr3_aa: CASSAGRLDNEQFF
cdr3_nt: TGTGCCAGCAGCGCCGGTAGACTTGACAATGAGCAGTTCTTC

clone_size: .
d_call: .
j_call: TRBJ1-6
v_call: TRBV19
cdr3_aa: CASSIRSENSPLHF
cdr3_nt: TGTGCCAGTAGTATTCGCAGTGAAAATTCACCCCTCCACTTT

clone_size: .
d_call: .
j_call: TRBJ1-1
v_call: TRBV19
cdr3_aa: CASSATGTQSTEAFF
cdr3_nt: TGTGCCAGTAGTGCCACCGGGACACAAAGCACTGAAGCTTTCTTT

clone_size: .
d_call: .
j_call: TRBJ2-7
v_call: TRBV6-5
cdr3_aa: CASSYYAGDEQYF
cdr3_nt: TGTGCCAGCAGTTACTATGCAGGGGACGAGCAGTACTTC

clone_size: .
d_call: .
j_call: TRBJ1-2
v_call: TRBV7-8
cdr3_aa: CASSLRMQGRDGYTF
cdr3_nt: TGTGCCAGCAGCTTAAGGATGCAGGGTAGGGATGGCTACACCTTC

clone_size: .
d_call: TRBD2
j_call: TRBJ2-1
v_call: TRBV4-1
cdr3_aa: CASSQGSGGYNEQFF
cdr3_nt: TGCGCCAGCAGCCAAGGGAGCGGGGGGTACAATGAGCAGTTCTTC

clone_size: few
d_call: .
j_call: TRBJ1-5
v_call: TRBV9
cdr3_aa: CASSTGDSNQPQHF
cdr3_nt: TGTGCCAGCAGCACTGGAGATAGCAATCAGCCCCAGCATTTT

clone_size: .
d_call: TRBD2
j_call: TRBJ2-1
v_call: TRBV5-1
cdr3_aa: CASTTGTSVSEQFF
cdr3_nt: TGCGCCAGCACGACCGGGACTAGCGTTAGTGAGCAGTTCTTC

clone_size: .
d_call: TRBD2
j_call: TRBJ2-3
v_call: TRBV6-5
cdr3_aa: CASSYSSAGGTDTQYF
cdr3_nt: TGTGCCAGCAGTTACTCGAGTGCGGGAGGGACAGATACGCAGTATTTT

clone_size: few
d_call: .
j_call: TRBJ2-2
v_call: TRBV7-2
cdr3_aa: CASSLRYRVTTGELFF
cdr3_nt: TGTGCCAGCAGCTTACGATACAGGGTGACCACCGGGGAGCTGTTTTTT

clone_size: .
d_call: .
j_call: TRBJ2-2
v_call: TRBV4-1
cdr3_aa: CASSPGGELFF
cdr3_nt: TGCGCCAGCAGTCCAGGTGGGGAGCTGTTTTTT

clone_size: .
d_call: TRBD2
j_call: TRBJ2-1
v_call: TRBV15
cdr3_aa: CATSIGAGGDNEQFF
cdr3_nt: TGTGCCACCAGCATAGGAGCGGGGGGTGACAATGAGCAGTTCTTC

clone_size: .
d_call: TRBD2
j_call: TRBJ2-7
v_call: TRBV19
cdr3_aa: CASSSASGGDYEQYF
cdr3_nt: TGTGCCAGTAGTTCTGCCTCCGGGGGGGACTACGAGCAGTACTTC

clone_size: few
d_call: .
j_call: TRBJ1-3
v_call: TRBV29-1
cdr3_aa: CSVGHSGNTIYF
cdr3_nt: TGCAGCGTTGGACACTCTGGAAACACCATATATTTT

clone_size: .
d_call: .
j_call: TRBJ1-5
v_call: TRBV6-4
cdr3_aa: CASSVGAWRAAQNQPQHF
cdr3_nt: TGTGCCAGCAGTGTGGGGGCCTGGCGAGCAGCCCAAAATCAGCCCCAGCATTTT

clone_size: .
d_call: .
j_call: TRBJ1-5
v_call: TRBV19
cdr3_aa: CASSIFRGSNQPQHF
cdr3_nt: TGTGCCAGTAGTATTTTCAGGGGAAGCAATCAGCCCCAGCATTTT

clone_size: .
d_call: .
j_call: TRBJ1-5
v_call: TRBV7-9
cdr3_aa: CASSEFSGQPQHF
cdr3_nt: TGTGCCAGCAGCGAATTTTCCGGTCAGCCCCAGCATTTT

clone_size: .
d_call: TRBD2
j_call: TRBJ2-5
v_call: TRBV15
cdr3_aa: CATSTRGGGETQYF
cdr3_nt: TGTGCCACCAGCACTCGGGGGGGCGGGGAGACCCAGTACTTC

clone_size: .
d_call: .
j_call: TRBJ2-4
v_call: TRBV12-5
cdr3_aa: CASGRTDIQYF
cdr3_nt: TGTGCTAGTGGCCGTACGGACATTCAGTACTTC

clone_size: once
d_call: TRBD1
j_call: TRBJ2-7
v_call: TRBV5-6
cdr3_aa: CASSFSGQGTYEQYF
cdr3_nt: TGTGCCAGCAGCTTTTCCGGACAGGGGACCTACGAGCAGTACTTC

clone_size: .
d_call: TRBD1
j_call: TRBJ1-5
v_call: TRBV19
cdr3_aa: CASTKTGGSQPQHF
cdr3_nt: TGTGCCAGTACCAAGACAGGGGGTAGTCAGCCCCAGCATTTT

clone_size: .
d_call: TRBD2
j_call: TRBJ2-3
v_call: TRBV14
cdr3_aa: CASSQVKLAGDTQYF
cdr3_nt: TGTGCCAGCAGCCAAGTAAAGCTAGCGGGAGATACGCAGTATTTT

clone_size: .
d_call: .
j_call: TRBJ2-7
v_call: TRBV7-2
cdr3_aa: CASSRTYGGTSYEQYF
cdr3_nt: TGTGCCAGCAGCCGAACCTATGGCGGAACCTCCTACGAGCAGTACTTC

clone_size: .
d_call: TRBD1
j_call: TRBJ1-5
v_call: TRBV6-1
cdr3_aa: CASRMGQGNNQPQHF
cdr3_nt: TGTGCCAGCAGAATGGGACAGGGAAACAATCAGCCCCAGCATTTT

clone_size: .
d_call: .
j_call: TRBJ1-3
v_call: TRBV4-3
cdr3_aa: CASSQGRGSGNTIYF
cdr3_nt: TGCGCCAGCAGCCAAGGAAGGGGCTCTGGAAACACCATATATTTT

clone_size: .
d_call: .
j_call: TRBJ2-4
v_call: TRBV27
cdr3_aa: CASSLSNRVSKNIQYF
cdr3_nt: TGTGCCAGCAGTTTATCGAACAGGGTCAGCAAAAACATTCAGTACTTC

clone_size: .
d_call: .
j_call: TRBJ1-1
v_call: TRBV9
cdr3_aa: CASSGRGDTEAFF
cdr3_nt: TGTGCCAGCAGCGGAAGGGGCGACACTGAAGCTTTCTTT

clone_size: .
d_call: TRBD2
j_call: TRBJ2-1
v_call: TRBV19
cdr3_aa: CASSMRLAGAGGNEQFF
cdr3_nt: TGTGCCAGTAGTATGCGACTAGCGGGCGCGGGAGGGAATGAGCAGTTCTTC

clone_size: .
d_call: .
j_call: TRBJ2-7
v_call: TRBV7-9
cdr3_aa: CASSHLGSYEQYF
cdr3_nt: TGTGCCAGCAGCCACCTAGGGAGTTACGAGCAGTACTTC

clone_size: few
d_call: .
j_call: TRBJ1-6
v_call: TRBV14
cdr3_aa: CASSRTYVPNSPLHF
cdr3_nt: TGTGCCAGCAGCCGAACATACGTCCCCAATTCACCCCTCCACTTT

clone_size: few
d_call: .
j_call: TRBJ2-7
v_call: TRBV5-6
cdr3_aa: CASSSSRGWVGPSYEQYF
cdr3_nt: TGTGCCAGCAGCTCCTCTCGCGGGTGGGTGGGCCCCTCCTACGAGCAGTACTTC